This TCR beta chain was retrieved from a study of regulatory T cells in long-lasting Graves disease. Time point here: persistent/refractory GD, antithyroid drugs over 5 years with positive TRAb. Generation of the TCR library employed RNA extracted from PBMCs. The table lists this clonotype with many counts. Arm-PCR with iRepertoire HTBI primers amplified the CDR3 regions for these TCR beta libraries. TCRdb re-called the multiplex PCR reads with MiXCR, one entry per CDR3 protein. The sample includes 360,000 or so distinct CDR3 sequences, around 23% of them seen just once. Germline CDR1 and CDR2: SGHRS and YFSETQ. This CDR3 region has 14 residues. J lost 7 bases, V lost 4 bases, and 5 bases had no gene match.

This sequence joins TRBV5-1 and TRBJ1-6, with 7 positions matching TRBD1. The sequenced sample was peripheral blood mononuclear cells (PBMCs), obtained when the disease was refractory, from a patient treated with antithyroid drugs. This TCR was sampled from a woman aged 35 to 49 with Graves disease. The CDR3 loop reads CASSATGPNSPLHF. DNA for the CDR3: TGCGCCAGCAGCGCGACAGGGCCGAATTCACCCCTCCACTTT.